Each of the 22 T cell receptor beta chains below was sequenced from the same sample in a study of esophageal squamous cell carcinoma under preoperative chemotherapy. One entry per CDR3 protein results from TCRdb running MiXCR on the PCR reads. The sample contains around 11,000 distinct CDR3 sequences, 50% to 70% of which appear only once. Regarding time point: after preoperative PTX-NDP chemotherapy. This specimen was collected from a patient given preoperative chemotherapy. The receptors come from a human donor with esophageal squamous cell carcinoma. The donor label of this sample is uncertain.

The rearrangement uses TRBV6-1 and TRBJ2-3, with 8 bases lining up with TRBD2. In germline, CDR1 is MNHNS, CDR2 SASEGT. The CDR3 extends over 16 amino acids. J gave up 2 bases and V 4 bases, and 8 bases lay outside the gene matches. This CDR3 reads CASSVSGGSYTDTQYF. The CDR3 DNA follows: TGTGCCAGCAGTGTATCGGGGGGGAGCTACACAGATACGCAGTATTTT.

This clonotype was seen more than once but under ten times. The J gene is TRBJ2-1, the V gene TRBV6-1, with a possible D match to TRBD2 (6 bases). V was trimmed by 1 base and J by 13 bases, leaving 20 bases between them. The V gene's germline CDR1 is MNHNS and CDR2 SASEGT. This CDR3 has 15 residues. The CDR3 region has the DNA TGTGCCAGCAGTGAAGTTGTGGGGGGATCAAACATTCAGTTCTTC. It translates to CASSEVVGGSNIQFF.

The chain has TRBV6-1 and TRBJ2-4; 10 bases fit TRBD2. V trimming: 1 base; J trimming: 13 bases; junction bases outside the gene matches: 25. This CDR3 is built from 20 residues. CDR1 and CDR2 (germline): MNHNS, SASEGT. CDR3 sequence: CASSEVQSPSGGRTYNEQYF. In DNA form, the CDR3 reads TGTGCCAGCAGTGAAGTTCAAAGCCCTAGCGGGGGACGTACCTACAATGAGCAGTACTTC.

This clonotype came up once. The chain's CDR3 is CASSLRTGTNTDAQFF. CDR3 sequence (DNA): TGTGCCAGCAGTCTTCGGACAGGGACGAACACAGATGCGCAGTTTTTT. The chain is built from TRBV6-1 and TRBJ2-2; 8 bases map to TRBD1. Looked up from germline, CDR1 is MNHNS and CDR2 is SASEGT. After removal of 5 bases from V and 16 bases from J, the junction contained 21 bases not matched to a gene. The CDR3 consists of 16 residues.

The V call is TRBV6-1, the J call TRBJ2-5; D remains ambiguous. The germline CDR1 and CDR2 sequences are MNHNS and SASEGT. CDR3 size: 12 residues. Trimming shortened V by 2 bases and J by 6 bases, and 7 bases separated the two germline ends. This CDR3 reads CASSERQKTQYF. The DNA of the CDR3 is TGTGCCAGCAGTGAACGGCAGAAGACCCAGTACTTC.

For the CDR3, the DNA is TGTGCCGCGGGTCCTGGGGGGAGGGAACAAGAGACGCAGTATTTT. Translation gives CAAGPGGREQETQYF. The J gene is TRBJ2-3, the V gene TRBV10-3; TRBD2 matches at 7 bases. The CDR3 has 15 amino acids. The germline V gene has CDR1 ENHRY and CDR2 SYGVKD. V lost 11 bases, J lost 9 bases, and 20 bases stayed unmatched.

This clonotype turned up a few times. The J gene is TRBJ2-3, the V gene TRBV6-1; perhaps D is TRBD1 or TRBD2 (5 bases each). The J call is uncertain, as TRBJ2-7 better fits the DNA end. CDR1 is MNHNS, CDR2 SASEGT, per germline. The CDR3 runs to 16 residues. Here the CDR3 reads CASRGFGGRDKETQYF. CDR3 nucleotides: TGTGCCAGCAGGGGGTTTGGGGGACGCGACAAAGAGACGCAGTACTTC.

V gene TRBV7-2 combines with J gene TRBJ2-1; maybe TRBD1 (6 bases). The J call is in doubt because the DNA end fits TRBJ2-7 better. The CDR3 has 13 amino acids. Germline loops: CDR1 SGHTA, CDR2 FQGNSA. CDR3 coding DNA: TGTGCCAGCAGCCTCAGGGGCGCCTACGAGCAGTACTTC. Its protein product is CASSLRGAYEQYF.

There are a few counts of this clonotype. The chain combines TRBV7-2 with TRBJ2-1; 10 nucleotides align to TRBD1. The J call is uncertain, as TRBJ2-7 better fits the DNA end. Germline assignment: CDR1 SGHTA and CDR2 FQGNSA. The CDR3 is 16 amino acids. This CDR3 is CASSPRGGQGFHEQYF. In DNA, the CDR3 is TGTGCCAGCAGCCCACGGGGGGGACAGGGGTTCCACGAGCAGTACTTC.

This chain uses TRBV10-3 with TRBJ2-1; 13 nucleotides align to TRBD2. The CDR3 runs to 15 residues. With V trimmed by 10 bases and J by 7 bases, 10 bases remained unmatched. The germline CDR1 and CDR2 sequences are ENHRY and SYGVKD. The CDR3 DNA is TGTGCCACCTCAAGGGGGACTAGCGGGGCTAATGAGCAGTTCTTC. Translation gives CATSRGTSGANEQFF.

The chain has TRBV6-1 and TRBJ2-5, with 7 bases lining up with TRBD2. Germline-derived CDR1 and CDR2 are MNHNS and SASEGT. The CDR3 covers 15 residues. Unmatched junction bases numbered 2, after V lost 0 bases and J lost 1 base. In DNA, the CDR3 is TGTGCCAGCAGTGAAGCGCGGGGGACCCAAGAGACCCAGTACTTC. It specifies CASSEARGTQETQYF.

J is TRBJ2-4 and V is TRBV10-3; D is possibly TRBD2 (7 bases). V lost 10 bases and J lost 3, with 19 bases in between. CDR3 length: 15 residues. Per germline, CDR1 ENHRY and CDR2 SYGVKD. In DNA form, the CDR3 reads TGTGCCACCGCGGGGGCGGGAGTGGACAAAAACATTCAGTACTTC. It translates to CATAGAGVDKNIQYF.

For this clonotype: Being one base from a much bigger clone, this may be a read error. The V call is TRBV6-1, the J call TRBJ2-1; D is unclear. CDR3 size: 17 residues. Germline V lookup: CDR1 MNHNS, CDR2 SASEGT. V was clipped by 7 bases and J by 10 bases, with 29 bases between them. The CDR3 coding sequence is TGTGCCAGCACTAATATGAATTGGAGAAACACCCCCTACGAGCAGTTCTTC. Amino acids: CASTNMNWRNTPYEQFF.

J is TRBJ1-4 and V is TRBV6-5; D ambiguous. CDR3 length: 15 residues. Deletions cut 0 bases from V and 5 bases from J, with 10 bases between. The germline V gene encodes CDR1 MNHEY and CDR2 SVGAGI. This CDR3 is CASSYSSVFNEKLFF. DNA for the CDR3: TGTGCCAGCAGTTACTCTTCCGTGTTCAATGAAAAACTGTTTTTT.

This chain links TRBV10-3 with TRBJ2-1, with TRBD1 identical over 9 bases. Trimming removed 9 bases from V and 8 bases from J; junction bases left unmatched: 29. The germline V gene encodes CDR1 ENHRY and CDR2 SYGVKD. The CDR3 contains 20 residues. The CDR3 nucleotides read TGTGCCATTATGAAGGGTACAGGGGGCGTCTCTCGCGGGCTTTCGGATGAGCAGTTCTTC. Translating it yields CAIMKGTGGVSRGLSDEQFF.

CDR3: CSAPRDGMEETQYF. The CDR3 bases are TGCAGTGCCCCTCGGGACGGGATGGAGGAGACCCAGTACTTC. V is TRBV20-1 and J is TRBJ2-3; the D call may be TRBD1 or TRBD2 (5 bases each). The J call is in doubt because the DNA end fits TRBJ2-5 better. This CDR3 comprises 14 residues. Germline lookup yields CDR1 DFQATT and CDR2 SNEGSKA (reference sequence).

The chain couples TRBV6-2 or TRBV6-3 to TRBJ2-2; 7 nucleotides line up with TRBD2. Germline values: CDR1 MNHEY, CDR2 SVGEGT. J lost 2 bases, V lost 5 bases, and 2 bases had no gene match. This CDR3 has 14 residues. The CDR3 sequence: CASSPTSNTGELFF. For the CDR3, the DNA is TGTGCCAGCAGTCCGACTAGCAACACCGGGGAGCTGTTTTTT.

This clonotype was observed a few times. The chain couples TRBV6-5 to TRBJ2-2; D is unclear. Deletions cut 0 bases from V and 6 bases from J, with 8 bases between. The CDR3 length is 14 residues. Germline-derived CDR1 and CDR2 are MNHEY and SVGAGI. CDR3 in amino acids: CASSYSGHAGELFF. The CDR3, as DNA: TGTGCCAGCAGTTACTCAGGTCACGCCGGGGAGCTGTTTTTT.

V gene TRBV6-1 combines with J gene TRBJ2-3, with 7 bases lining up with TRBD2. The CDR3 loop spans 15 amino acids. V shed 5 bases and J 4 bases; nucleotides not matched to a gene: 9. From germline, CDR1 is MNHNS and CDR2 SASEGT. CDR3 protein: CASSPRGGRADTQYF. The CDR3 coding sequence is TGTGCCAGCAGTCCCCGGGGAGGGAGGGCAGATACGCAGTATTTT.

This clonotype qualifies as medium-sized. This chain connects TRBV7-2 to TRBJ2-2; possibly TRBD2 for D (5 bases). V lost 5 bases to trimming and J lost 7 bases, with 11 bases between them. Germline V gene sequence: CDR1 SGHTA, CDR2 FQGNSA. The CDR3 consists of 13 residues. CDR3 in DNA: TGTGCCAGCAGCCGGGTGAGGGTCGGGGAGCTGTTTTTT. Translation: CASSRVRVGELFF.

As concerns this clonotype: One end of the junction fails to match germline, which may point to a read error. V and J are TRBV6-1 and TRBJ2-3; D possibly matches TRBD1 or TRBD2 (5 bases each). Germline CDR1 reads MNHNS; CDR2 reads SASEGT. The CDR3 length is 16 residues. In nucleotides, the CDR3 is TGTGCCAGCACGGGGTTTGGGGGAAGCGACACAGATACGCAGTATTTC. It is translated as CASTGFGGSDTDTQYF.

This clonotype was found a few times. The CDR3 coding sequence is TGTGCCAGCAGTTACAGGGCTAACTATGGCTACACCTTC. Translating it yields CASSYRANYGYTF. The V and J genes are TRBV6-5 and TRBJ1-2; no clear D gene. The germline V gene has CDR1 MNHEY and CDR2 SVGAGI. CDR3 length: 13 residues. Trimming took 2 bases from V and 0 from J, leaving 4 bases between them.